This T cell receptor beta chain was captured by sequencing in a study of regulatory T cells in long-lasting Graves disease. The study's findings and limits: TRBV28, TRBJ1-2 and TRBJ2-5 emerged as the favored segments in persistent disease.

Time point of the sample: newly diagnosed GD, antithyroid drugs for less than 3 months. Isolated PBMC RNA provided the starting material for the TCR library. Trimming took 2 bases from V and 5 from J, leaving 12 bases between them. Germline loops: CDR1 SGHAT, CDR2 FQNNGV. The CDR3 covers 14 residues. According to the study, TCR beta libraries were built with iRepertoire HTBI primers and CDR3-region Arm-PCR. Per the study methods: Samples jointly harbored about 65 TRBV and some 13 TRBJ segments. TCRdb analysed the multiplex PCR reads with MiXCR anew, one entry per CDR3 protein. The V and J calls here are based on TCRdb, not the publication. Of about 520,000 distinct CDR3 sequences in the sample, around 12% were seen once. This clonotype was detected ten times or more. The antigen remains undetermined. These data were also filed under a second study, of T cells in Graves' hyperthyroidism and ophthalmopathy. From that report: Researchers ran a first-round RT-PCR on the TCR CDR3 using the HTBI primer set. Ophthalmopathy was told apart from stable hyperthyroidism by a 13 V-J model.

The TCR comes from a woman aged 25 to 39 with Graves disease. The sequences come from peripheral blood mononuclear cells (PBMCs), collected at new diagnosis, from a patient treated with antithyroid drugs. This chain joins TRBV11-2 and TRBJ1-1, with no clear D. This CDR3 reads CASSLRPHGTEAFF. The DNA of the CDR3 is TGTGCCAGCAGCTTACGCCCCCACGGGACTGAAGCTTTCTTT.